These T cell receptor beta chains were read from a single sample in a study of blood T cell repertoires in COVID-19. Libraries were prepared by immunoSEQ multiplex PCR; TCRdb keeps only in-frame clonotypes and omits some of them. This sample has under 150,000 clones, with approximately 80% found just once. Sequencing was carried out using peripheral blood. The receptors originated from an older man with acute or convalescent COVID-19. CDR3s leave out the opening cysteine and the closing phenylalanine or tryptophan.

CDR3aa,v_gene,j_gene
ASSPGQGTDTQY,TRBV18,TRBJ2-3
ASSLTNTGGRDEQF,TRBV7-2,TRBJ2-1
ASKQTGISNQPQH,TRBV27,TRBJ1-5
ASSLRGRGGLDEQF,TRBV6-2/TRBV6-3,TRBJ2-1
ASSLDSNYGYT,TRBV7-3,TRBJ1-2
ASSRVEGGSNTEAF,TRBV18,TRBJ1-1
ASNLAGGKTDTQY,TRBV2,TRBJ2-3
ASTPLARVPYEQY,TRBV28,TRBJ2-7
ASSFEDVEGAGEQY,TRBV23-1,TRBJ2-7
ASSSTGPPTDTQY,TRBV5-1,TRBJ2-3
ASSYRDRGAYEQY,TRBV6-5,TRBJ2-7
ASSLKTSGPVAGANVLT,TRBV7-2,TRBJ2-6
ASSSRQGNNEQF,TRBV5-1,TRBJ2-1
ASSPTGQGGQPQH,TRBV5-1,TRBJ1-5
ASSLGSLSGANVLT,TRBV19,TRBJ2-6
ASSPRSGLAGGFSEQY,TRBV7-2,TRBJ2-7
ASSEGQGLWVANVLT,TRBV10-2,TRBJ2-6
ASSLQGPTNYGYT,TRBV5-1,TRBJ1-2
ASSSGQGSNGYT,TRBV28,TRBJ1-2
AISESRQGVEKLF,TRBV10-3,TRBJ1-4
ASRLAGGNLKTQY,TRBV6-5,TRBJ2-5
ASSIRKTGGIDTQY,TRBV19,TRBJ2-3
ASSPSTDTQY,TRBV7-8,TRBJ2-3
ASTVSALIAKNIQY,TRBV18,TRBJ2-4
ASSPPGTGINSYEQY,TRBV18,TRBJ2-7
ASSYGLAFGNEQF,TRBV6-5,TRBJ2-1
ASSTGGGGETQY,TRBV21-1,TRBJ2-5
ASGLGARLNEQF,TRBV12-5,TRBJ2-1
ASHREYSYEQY,TRBV5-1,TRBJ2-7
ASSVDSYGYT,TRBV5-4,TRBJ1-2
ASSTIGTVTGSPLH,TRBV19,TRBJ1-6
ASKNRDQYEQY,TRBV12-3/TRBV12-4,TRBJ2-7
ASSPVTGERYT,TRBV18,TRBJ1-2
ASSPRGGRQSYNEQF,TRBV4-1,TRBJ2-1
ASSESPGTGSSEQY,TRBV6-1,TRBJ2-7
ASSQEALRTDTQY,TRBV4-1,TRBJ2-3
ASSLATGTGGVGANVLT,TRBV5-5,TRBJ2-6
ASKPDRDEGNTIY,TRBV2,TRBJ1-3
ASSLSRGETQY,TRBV7-2,TRBJ2-5
ASSYYGTNQETQY,TRBV6-5,TRBJ2-5
ASSLGIAGSYEQY,TRBV11-2,TRBJ2-7
ASSSGRDRAKNIQY,TRBV7-9,TRBJ2-4
ASSQGRNQPQH,TRBV3-1/TRBV3-2,TRBJ1-5
ASSTNRDRGRYGYT,TRBV28,TRBJ1-2
ASSLGRVGNTIY,TRBV27,TRBJ1-3
ASSLEGQVSGELF,TRBV5-1,TRBJ2-2
ASSARLAGGIYNEQF,TRBV7-9,TRBJ2-1
ASSFATDNYGYT,TRBV5-6,TRBJ1-2
AWSGQSNQPQH,TRBV30,TRBJ1-5
ASSLGQGEGSTQY,TRBV7-6,TRBJ2-3
ASSLNSAQETQY,TRBV7-8,TRBJ2-5
ASSPSTGGGETQY,TRBV6-6,TRBJ2-5
ASSLMSTVDTQY,TRBV5-1,TRBJ2-3
ASSASAVYGYT,TRBV6-5,TRBJ1-2
ASSQDAASWTYEQY,TRBV4-3,TRBJ2-7
AISQNRGPGNEKLF,TRBV10-3,TRBJ1-4